This T cell receptor (beta chain) was identified during a study of post-analysis software for immune sequencing data. About the study: Relapsing-remitting, secondary progressive and progressive-relapsing forms of multiple sclerosis all featured among disease courses. Findings and limits, study-wide: Controls showed lower frequencies than patients for 5 or 6 TRBV segments, and TRBV5-6, TRBV5-1 and TRBV20-1 were among these. The study found significantly lower normalized Chao1 diversity in multiple sclerosis patients than in controls.

Incorporated into the TCR beta cDNA libraries were unique molecular identifiers, which served to reduce PCR and sequencing biases. Out of 1 to 10 million T cells, a few hundred thousand cDNA molecules were generated. Using its own MiXCR run on the PCR reads, TCRdb lists one record per CDR3 protein. The table includes hundreds of thousands of distinct CDR3 sequences, about 27% detected once. The CDR3 sequence is 14 residues long. The V end lost 2 bases, the J end lost 2 bases, and 9 bases lay between the germline ends. Germline assignment: CDR1 MNHEY and CDR2 SVGEGT. A word on this clonotype: Its specificity is unknown.

This TCR derives from a girl aged 10-17 years with multiple sclerosis. The sequencing input was blood. The chain is built from TRBV6-2 or TRBV6-3 and TRBJ1-1; no definite D call. The CDR3, as DNA: TGTGCCAGCAGTTACGTACCAGCAAACACTGAAGCTTTCTTT. It translates to CASSYVPANTEAFF.